The entry below gives a single TCR beta chain sequence along with its context. Primers for the PCR totalled 60 Vbeta and 13 Jbeta. TCRdb keeps only in-frame clones here, not all; method: immunoSEQ multiplex PCR. The table shows under 150,000 clones, with 82% occurring only once. This sample is drawn from a study of cytomegalovirus exposure and HLA in healthy donors. The junction had 8 bases not matched to a gene; V was cut back by 6 bases and J by 7 bases. Germline lookup yields CDR1 SGHRS and CDR2 YFSETQ. The CDR3 runs 14 residues. This clonotype was sampled from a male donor in good health and CMV-seronegative. V gene TRBV5-1 combines with J gene TRBJ2-1; 9 positions match TRBD2. Input material: PBMCs. The CDR3 DNA is TGCGCCAGCACCTCTTTAGCGGGAGTGAATGAGCAGTTCTTC. Translating gives CASTSLAGVNEQFF.